Each of the 12 T cell receptor beta chains below was sequenced from the same sample in a study of T cell responses to AZD1222 COVID-19 vaccine. Some clones are missing from TCRdb's copy, which holds only in-frame ones; the method was immunoSEQ multiplex PCR. The sample yields 110,000 to 150,000 clones, around 90% seen once. The material was peripheral blood, obtained on day 0 of AZD1222 vaccination. The source of these receptors is an adult in good health.

The gene calls are TRBV18 and TRBJ1-1; TRBD1 matches 10 bases. Germline CDR1 is KGHSH and CDR2 is LQKENI. The CDR3 has 14 amino acids. Trimming cost V 5 bases and J 4 bases; bases outside gene matches: 4. For the CDR3, the DNA is TGTGCCAGCTCAATTGACAGGGGGCGCACTGAAGCTTTCTTT. Amino acid sequence: CASSIDRGRTEAFF.

In this sample, this clone turned up many times. The chain employs TRBV7-8 and TRBJ2-2, with D possibly matching TRBD2 (5 bases). The CDR3 is 16 residues long. The ends were cut back, 1 base at V and 0 bases at J, with 9 bases in the middle. Germline V gives CDR1 SGHVS, CDR2 FQNEAQ. CDR3 DNA sequence: TGTGCCAGCAGCTTAGTCCCGGGGACGAACACCGGGGAGCTGTTTTTT. It is translated as CASSLVPGTNTGELFF.

V and J are TRBV5-5 and TRBJ1-5; D not resolved. The ends were cut back, 1 base at V and 0 bases at J, with 8 bases in the middle. CDR3 length equals 15 residues. The V gene's germline CDR1 is SGHKS and CDR2 YYEKEE (reference sequence). CDR3 DNA sequence: TGTGCCAGCAGCTTGTCCCTTTATAGCAATCAGCCCCAGCATTTT. Amino acid sequence: CASSLSLYSNQPQHF.

This rearrangement joins TRBV5-5 to TRBJ1-1; weak D call: TRBD1 (6 bases). The CDR3 loop spans 16 amino acids. V was trimmed by 9 bases and J by 0 bases, leaving 21 bases between them. Germline CDR1 is SGHKS and CDR2 is YYEKEE (reference sequence). CDR3 in amino acids: CANPFPGQGLNTEAFF. DNA of the CDR3: TGTGCCAACCCTTTCCCGGGACAAGGCCTGAACACTGAAGCTTTCTTT.

The genes are TRBV5-1 and TRBJ2-2; TRBD1 matches at 9 bases. The J segment lost 1 base and the V segment lost 1 base, leaving 2 bases of the junction unmatched. The germline V gene encodes CDR1 SGHRS and CDR2 YFSETQ. The CDR3 runs to 16 residues. The CDR3 sequence: CASSLLGQGNTGELFF. In nucleotides, the CDR3 is TGCGCCAGCAGCTTGTTGGGACAGGGGAACACCGGGGAGCTGTTTTTT.

The chain joins TRBV28 to TRBJ1-2, with TRBD1 matching 10 bases. The CDR3 contains 15 residues. Per the germline V gene, CDR1 is MDHEN and CDR2 is SYDVKM. Unmatched junction bases numbered 5, after V lost 6 bases and J lost 1 base. The CDR3 DNA sequence: TGTGCCAGCAGCCCCCGGGACAGGGGTAACTATGGCTACACCTTC. Amino acid sequence: CASSPRDRGNYGYTF.

The J gene is TRBJ1-2, the V gene TRBV7-9; a weak D match, TRBD1 (6 bases). The ends were cut back, 0 bases at V and 7 bases at J, with 15 bases in the middle. The length of the CDR3 is 15 residues. The V gene's germline CDR1 is SEHNR and CDR2 FQNEAQ (reference sequence). CDR3 protein: CASSLAGGAHGGYTF. The CDR3 DNA reads TGTGCCAGCAGCTTAGCTGGGGGCGCGCACGGTGGCTACACCTTC.

In regard to this clone: At the DNA level, this CDR3 is encoded by other sequences in the same sample as well. This chain connects TRBV19 to TRBJ1-1, with D unresolved. The CDR3 covers 12 residues. Looked up from germline, CDR1 is LNHDA and CDR2 is SQIVND (reference sequence). V shed 8 bases and J shed 4 bases, with 11 bases lying between them. CDR3 sequence (DNA): TGTGCCAGTTCTCATAAGGGCACTGAAGCTTTCTTT. Protein sequence: CASSHKGTEAFF.

The V call is TRBV6-5, the J call TRBJ2-2, with 8 bases identical to TRBD2. The trim removed 6 bases at V and 0 bases at J, leaving 3 bases unmatched. The CDR3 length is 15 residues. Germline CDR1 and CDR2: MNHEY and SVGAGI. This CDR3 is CASSPGLANTGELFF. The CDR3 DNA reads as TGTGCCAGCAGCCCGGGACTAGCGAACACCGGGGAGCTGTTTTTT.

This CDR3 reads CASSLRGLAGVDIQYF. For the CDR3, the DNA is TGTGCCAGCAGTCTTCGCGGACTAGCGGGAGTGGACATTCAGTACTTC. The rearrangement uses TRBV2 and TRBJ2-4, with 13 bases fitting TRBD2. Germline V lookup: CDR1 SNHLY, CDR2 FYNNEI. This CDR3 contains 16 residues. Trimming removed 5 bases from V and 8 bases from J; junction bases left unmatched: 9.

The chain combines TRBV12-3 or TRBV12-4 with TRBJ2-1; D remains unclear. The CDR3 has 11 amino acids. V gave up 5 bases and J gave up 7 bases, with 6 bases separating them. The chain's CDR3 is CASSLRNEQFF. DNA of the CDR3: TGTGCCAGCAGTCTAAGGAATGAGCAGTTCTTC.

V and J are TRBV28 and TRBJ1-2; possible D gene TRBD1, 6 bases. The CDR3 is 13 amino acids. Germline V gene sequence: CDR1 MDHEN, CDR2 SYDVKM. The V end was cut by 4 bases, the J end by 8 bases, with 14 bases between. CDR3 sequence: CASSWDRRGGYTF. DNA for the CDR3: TGTGCCAGCAGTTGGGACCGGAGGGGGGGCTACACCTTC.